The entry below gives a single T cell receptor beta chain sequence along with its context. As yet, its antigen is unknown. This sample is drawn from a study of PD-L1 blockade in urothelial cancer. Study overall: In the patient group, twenty-five of 29 were males with bladder-origin urothelial cancer.

Produced via immunoSEQ multiplex PCR; TCRdb's table is partial and in-frame only. Of tens of thousands of clones listed, about 90% are singletons. Study-level findings and limits: Better survival was forecast by a pretreatment blood TCR clonality below the median. Expansion of tumor-associated blood clones at 3 weeks was greater in durable-benefit patients.

The junction had 9 bases not matched to a gene; V was cut back by 2 bases and J by 9 bases. The CDR3 totals 15 residues. Germline CDR1 is SGHTA and CDR2 is FQGTGA. Time point specified: pretreatment peripheral blood. All patients handed over anywhere from 1 to 8 samples, pretreatment and on-treatment. J is TRBJ2-1 and V is TRBV7-3; 8 bases agree with TRBD2. The material sequenced was PBMCs, taken around atezolizumab (anti-PD-L1) treatment. The clonotype comes from a man between 60 and 75 years old with urothelial cancer. This CDR3 is CASSLVLAGRGEQFF. The DNA of the CDR3 is TGTGCCAGCAGCTTAGTCTTAGCGGGGCGGGGTGAGCAGTTCTTC.